This entry features one T cell receptor (beta chain) sequence. Which antigen it targets is not known. Base qualities are not recorded, but no much larger clone differs from it by a single base. The record originates from a study of blood T cell repertoires in COVID-19 (dated by TCRdb to the early 2020s). Context from the whole study: The collaborator samples originated in the United States, Italy and Spain and spanned the acute and convalescent phases of COVID-19. The samples were drawn from the first 160 participants of the ongoing ImmuneRACE study and from 1,254 subjects provided by 6 global collaborators. The sample metadata nearly always contained a de-identified subject ID, COVID-19 status, age in years and sex. Where HLA class I and class II types were available, the types were taken from metadata supplied by the sample provider, not from assay-based typing. Deeply sampled blood TCRbeta repertoires from subjects exposed to, actively infected with, or recovered from COVID-19 were included in the dataset. The repertoires were made available in a free public database intended to serve as a resource for research on the immune response to SARS-CoV-2. The material from the prospective study consisted of cDNA or gDNA derived from T cells, B-cell-depleted T cells, or PBMCs.

The investigation overall reported the following: The quantity of clinical and demographic metadata differed by source and by participant and was supplied without curation.

One collaborating source in Seattle enrolled patients while the patients were actively infected and followed the patients over time throughout the course of disease. The collaborating institutions used their own protocols to collect whole blood in K2EDTA tubes. For TCRbeta analysis, collaborators shipped samples as frozen whole blood, isolated PBMCs, or DNA extracted from either of those sample types. TCRbeta CDR3 regions were amplified from genomic DNA using the immunoSEQ Assay, a bias-controlled multiplex PCR. For the original study's pipeline: The number of nucleated cells in each sample was estimated from the amplification of reference gene primers within the assay. To quantify the absolute abundance of each unique TCRbeta CDR3 rearrangement, sequence reads were collapsed and filtered. For each sample, productive Simpson clonality was calculated by taking the square root of Simpson's diversity index across productive rearrangements. TCRdb retrieved this table from immuneACCESS and kept in-frame rearrangements only. Not all clones are present; in checked studies, unresolved V genes account for under half, and no reason is known for the remainder. From that table come the V and J calls and clone size; the DNA was used to work out D and trimming. Within this sample are around 310,000 clones, with 90% of them counted one time only. The ten largest clones take up about 1% of the sample.

CDR1 and CDR2 (LNHNV, YYDKDF) derive from the germline V gene (reference sequence). Inclusive of the bounding cysteine and phenylalanine, the CDR3 is 17 residues long. This entry keeps only the CDR3 DNA: 51 bases, framed from base 1. After removal of 1 base from V and 8 bases from J, the junction retains 15 bases not matched to a gene. This TCR came from a middle-aged woman with COVID-19, enrolled during active disease. The sequenced sample was peripheral blood. The rearranged segments are TRBV15 and TRBJ1-1; 8 bases in the middle match TRBD1. The CDR3 protein: CATSRGSIGTGPGEAFF. The DNA reads as follows: TGTGCCACCAGCAGAGGATCCATAGGGACAGGCCCTGGGGAAGCTTTCTTT.